The entry that follows covers one T cell receptor (beta chain) sequence. Each sample's input was 200 to 250 ng genomic DNA, 40,000 or so genome equivalents. Multiplex touch-down PCR amplified TRB using TRB-A and TRB-B pools in one tube. After re-calling the multiplex PCR reads, TCRdb lists one entry per CDR3 protein, DNA absent. This table holds about 12,000 distinct CDR3 sequences. The CDR3 length is 14 residues. Looked up from germline, CDR1 is SGHRS and CDR2 is YFSETQ. This record belongs to a study of T cell clusters in autoimmune cytopenias. Overall study: Per sample, median TRB depth was about 51,000 reads, yielding a median roughly 2,400 distinct clonotypes.

These records were also assigned to another study, of T cell repertoires in aging, cancer and after chemotherapy. That source adds: Repeat sampling of healthy donors over several months to years showed clear clonal overlap. Untreated cancer patients had significantly lower blood TCR diversity than age-matched healthy donors.

The sample consisted of peripheral blood. The TCR originated in a human donor in good health. This chain connects TRBV5-1 to TRBJ2-2; no DNA is available, so the TRBD2 call from TCRdb remains unchecked. The CDR3 sequence: CASSSDRRAGELFF. Filled out from reference TRBV5-1 and TRBJ2-2, the complete variable domain reads KAGVTQTPRYLIKTRGQQVTLSCSPISGHRSVSWYQQTPGQGLQFLFEYFSETQRNKGNFPGRFSGRQFSNSRSEMNVSTLELGDSALYLCASSSDRRAGELFFGEGSRLTVL.